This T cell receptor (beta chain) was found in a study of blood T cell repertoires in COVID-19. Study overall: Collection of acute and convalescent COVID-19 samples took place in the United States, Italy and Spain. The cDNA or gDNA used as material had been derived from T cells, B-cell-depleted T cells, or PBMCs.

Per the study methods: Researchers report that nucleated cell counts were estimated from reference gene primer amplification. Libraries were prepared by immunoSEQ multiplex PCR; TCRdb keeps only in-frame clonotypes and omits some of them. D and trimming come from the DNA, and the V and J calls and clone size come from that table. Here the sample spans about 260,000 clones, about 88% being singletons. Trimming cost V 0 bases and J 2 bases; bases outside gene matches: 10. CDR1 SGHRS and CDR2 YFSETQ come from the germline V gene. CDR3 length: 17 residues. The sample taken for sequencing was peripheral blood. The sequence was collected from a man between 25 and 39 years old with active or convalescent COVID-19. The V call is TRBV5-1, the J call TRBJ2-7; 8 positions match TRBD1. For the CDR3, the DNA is TGCGCCAGCAGCTTGGTAGTGGGCCGGGACAGGACCTACGAGCAGTACTTC. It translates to CASSLVVGRDRTYEQYF. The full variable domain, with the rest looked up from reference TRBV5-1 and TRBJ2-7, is KAGVTQTPRYLIKTRGQQVTLSCSPISGHRSVSWYQQTPGQGLQFLFEYFSETQRNKGNFPGRFSGRQFSNSRSEMNVSTLELGDSALYLCASSLVVGRDRTYEQYFGPGTRLTVT.